The T cell receptor beta chain under discussion was sequenced for a study of shared clonotypes between healthy human individuals. The CDR3 loop spans 14 amino acids. Losses at the gene ends were 6 bases for V and 4 bases for J; bases not matched to a gene: 7. Germline CDR1 reads MDHEN; CDR2 reads SYDVKM. The protocol was immunoSEQ multiplex PCR, while the TCRdb copy is restricted to in-frame clones and leaves out a portion. The sample yields over a million clones, about 75% seen once. Material for sequencing was memory CD4+ T cells sorted from blood. Subset: CD45RA-negative fraction. The gene calls are TRBV28 and TRBJ2-5; 8 bases align to TRBD2. This clonotype originated in a man younger than 30 in good health. The DNA of the CDR3 is TGTGCCAGCAGGCGCGACGGGGGGGGAGAGACCCAGTACTTC. Its protein product is CASRRDGGGETQYF.